This T cell receptor (beta chain) comes out of a study of T-cell reconstitution after alpha-beta-depleted transplantation in children listed by TCRdb under 2016. For context, the study as a whole: T-cell immune reconstitution after TCRalphabeta/CD19-depleted allogeneic hematopoietic cell transplantation in children was quantitatively tracked in the study by means of TCR repertoire profiling.

The library was made by PCR. Sequencing instrument: Illumina HiSeq 2500. TCR libraries were prepared with molecular barcoding, using unique molecular identifiers to normalize TCRbeta repertoire quantification. Starting from the raw public reads, TCRdb applied fastp trimming at Q25, assembled clones with MiXCR and retained in-frame beta chains. Every distinct CDR3 protein forms one entry, paired with its most common genes and DNA. For this sample the table gives over 550,000 distinct CDR3 sequences, of which over 9.5% were detected only once. The ten largest account for roughly 4% of the sample. This clonotype has ten or more counts. Its specific antigen is unknown. Within one base of it there is no much larger clone, and no base qualities were kept. CDR1 and CDR2, per the germline V gene, are MRHNA and SNTAGT. V sheds 4 bases and J sheds 4 bases, leaving 13 bases between their ends. From cysteine to phenylalanine, the CDR3 is 14 amino acids long. Of all the DNA, just the CDR3 is kept, 42 bases in frame from base 1.

The chain joins TRBV6-4 to TRBJ1-1, with the D gene call left open. This specimen was PBMCs from the stem cell graft donor, taken from the stem cell graft. The TCR originated in a human donor who donated a stem cell graft to a child with acute myeloid leukemia. The DNA sequence is given as TGTGCCAGCAGTGGGAACGGTGGGATCACTGAAGCTTTCTTT. Its translation is CASSGNGGITEAFF.